This T cell receptor beta chain comes out of a study of blood T cells in healthy people across ages. The V gene's germline CDR1 is SGHRS and CDR2 YFSETQ. CDR3 length equals 15 residues. A J-beta primer mix and a sample-barcoded 5' primer were used in a second PCR of about 6 to 12 cycles. TCRdb analysed the 5' RACE reads with MiXCR anew, one entry per CDR3 protein. The sample lists hundreds of thousands of distinct CDR3 sequences, 56% occurring once. The sequence derives from a man aged 35 to 55 in good health. Sequenced sample: blood. The V gene is TRBV5-1, the J gene TRBJ2-5, with 11 bases fitting TRBD2. The DNA end favors TRBJ2-7, so the J call may be wrong. CDR3: CASSPGLAGGFEQYF. DNA for the CDR3: TGCGCCAGCAGCCCGGGGCTAGCGGGAGGATTCGAGCAGTACTTC.